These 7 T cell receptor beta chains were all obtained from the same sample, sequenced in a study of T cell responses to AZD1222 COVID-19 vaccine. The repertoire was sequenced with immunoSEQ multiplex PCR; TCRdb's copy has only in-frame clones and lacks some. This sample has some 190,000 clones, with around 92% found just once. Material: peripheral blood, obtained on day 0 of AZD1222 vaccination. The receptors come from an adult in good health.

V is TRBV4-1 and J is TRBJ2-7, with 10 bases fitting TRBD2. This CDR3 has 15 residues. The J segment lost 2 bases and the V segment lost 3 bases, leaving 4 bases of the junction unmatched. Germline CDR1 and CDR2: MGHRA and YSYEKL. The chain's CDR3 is CASSQSSGGAYEQYF. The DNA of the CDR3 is TGCGCCAGCAGCCAGTCAAGCGGGGGGGCCTACGAGCAGTACTTC.

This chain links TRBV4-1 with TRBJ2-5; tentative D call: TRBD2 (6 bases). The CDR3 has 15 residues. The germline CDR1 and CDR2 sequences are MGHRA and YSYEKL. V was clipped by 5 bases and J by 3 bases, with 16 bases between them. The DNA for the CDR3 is TGCGCCAGCAGCTCCGCTGGCGGGGTAAAAGAGACCCAGTACTTC. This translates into CASSSAGGVKETQYF.

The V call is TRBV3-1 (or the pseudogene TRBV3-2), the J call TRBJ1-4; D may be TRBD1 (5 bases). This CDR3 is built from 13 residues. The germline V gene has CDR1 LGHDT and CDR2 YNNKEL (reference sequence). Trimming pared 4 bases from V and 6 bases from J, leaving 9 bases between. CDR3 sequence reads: CASSPPGDEKLFF. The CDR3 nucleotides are TGTGCCAGCAGCCCTCCGGGGGATGAAAAACTGTTTTTT.

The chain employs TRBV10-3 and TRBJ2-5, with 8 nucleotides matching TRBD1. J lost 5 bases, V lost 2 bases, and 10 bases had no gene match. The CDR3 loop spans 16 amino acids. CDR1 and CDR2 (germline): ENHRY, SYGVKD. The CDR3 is CAISEKIRQGRETQYF. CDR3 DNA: TGTGCCATCAGTGAGAAGATAAGACAGGGGAGGGAGACCCAGTACTTC.

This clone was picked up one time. The CDR3 loop reads CASSLSFYEQYF. CDR3 in DNA: TGTGCCAGCAGCCTCTCCTTCTACGAGCAGTACTTC. The rearrangement uses TRBV4-2 and TRBJ2-7, with D uncertain. This CDR3 comprises 12 residues. V was trimmed by 4 bases and J by 3 bases, leaving 7 bases between them. Germline V gives CDR1 LGHNA, CDR2 YNFKEQ.

The CDR3 region has the DNA TGTGCCAGCAGAGGAACAACGGGGTTTAATTCACCCCTCCACTTT. It codes for CASRGTTGFNSPLHF. The chain carries TRBV2 and TRBJ1-6, with D unclear. Germline CDR1 reads SNHLY; CDR2 reads FYNNEI. V lost 6 bases and J 6 bases, leaving 15 bases between the germline ends. The CDR3 sequence is 15 residues long.

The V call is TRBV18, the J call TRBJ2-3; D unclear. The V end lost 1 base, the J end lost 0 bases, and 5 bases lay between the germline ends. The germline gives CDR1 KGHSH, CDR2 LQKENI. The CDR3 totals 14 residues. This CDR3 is CASSPQESTDTQYF. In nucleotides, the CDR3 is TGTGCCAGCTCACCACAGGAGAGCACAGATACGCAGTATTTT.